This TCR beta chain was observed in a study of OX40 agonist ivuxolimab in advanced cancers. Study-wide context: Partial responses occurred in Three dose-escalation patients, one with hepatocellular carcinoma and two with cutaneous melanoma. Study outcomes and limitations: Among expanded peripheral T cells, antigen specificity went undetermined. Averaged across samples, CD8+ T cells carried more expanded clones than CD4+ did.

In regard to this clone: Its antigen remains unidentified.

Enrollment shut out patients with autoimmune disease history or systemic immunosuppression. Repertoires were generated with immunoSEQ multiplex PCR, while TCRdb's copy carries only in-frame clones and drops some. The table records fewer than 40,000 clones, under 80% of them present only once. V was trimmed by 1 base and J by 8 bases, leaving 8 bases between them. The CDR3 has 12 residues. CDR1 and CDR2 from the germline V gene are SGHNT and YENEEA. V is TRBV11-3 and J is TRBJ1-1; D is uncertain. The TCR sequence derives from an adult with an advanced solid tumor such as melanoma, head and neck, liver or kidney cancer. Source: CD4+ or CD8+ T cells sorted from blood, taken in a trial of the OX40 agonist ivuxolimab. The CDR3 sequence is CASSLGIAEAFF. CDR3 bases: TGTGCCAGCAGCTTAGGGATAGCGGAAGCTTTCTTT.